These T cell receptor beta chains were read from a single sample in a study of long-term antiretroviral therapy in people with HIV. Using immunoSEQ multiplex PCR, the repertoire was profiled, and TCRdb retains in-frame clones only, with some absent. The sample yields fewer than 25,000 clones, around 84% seen once. The sequencing used unsorted PBMCs, collected 1.9 years after starting antiretroviral therapy. Receptors originate from a woman aged 45-59 years with HIV. Each CDR3 is given with its conserved first and last residue. The D gene is left open where the match is weak. Rows give clone size only sometimes, using once, few, many, or a class for an expanded clone.

>NA|14|NA|TRBJ2-3|TRBV9
TGTGCCAGCAGCGTAGGGTCCGGGACAGATACGCAGTATTTT
CASSVGSGTDTQYF
>NA|14|NA|TRBJ2-3|TRBV10-3
TGTGCCATCAGTGGAGGAGGCGGCGCAGATACGCAGTATTTT
CAISGGGGADTQYF
>NA|11|NA|TRBJ1-1|TRBV20-1
TGCAGTGCTAGAGGGAACCGTGAAGCTTTCTTT
CSARGNREAFF
>NA|14|NA|TRBJ1-5|TRBV6-5
TGTGCCAGCAGTTCAGGGTATAGCAATCAGCCCCAGCATTTT
CASSSGYSNQPQHF
>TRBD2|16|NA|TRBJ2-3|TRBV7-9
TGTGCCAGCAGCTCACTTGAACGGGGGGGCGCAGATACGCAGTATTTT
CASSSLERGGADTQYF
>NA|15|NA|TRBJ1-4|TRBV19
TGTGCCAGTACTCAAAAAGGGGGTCCGAATGAAAAACTGTTTTTT
CASTQKGGPNEKLFF
>NA|14|NA|TRBJ2-2|TRBV30
TGTGCCTGGAGTGTACTGGAGGGCGCCGGGGAGCTGTTTTTT
CAWSVLEGAGELFF
>NA|17|NA|TRBJ1-1|TRBV28
TGTGCCAGCAGTTTAGAGGGACGGTTGAAATGGGACACTGAAGCTTTCTTT
CASSLEGRLKWDTEAFF
>NA|13|once|TRBJ2-1|TRBV30
TGTGCCTGGAGTGCCGGGATTTACAATGAGCAGTTCTTC
CAWSAGIYNEQFF
>NA|15|NA|TRBJ2-1|TRBV5-8
TGTGCCAGCAGCTTAGGGGACTCCTCCTACAATGAGCAGTTCTTC
CASSLGDSSYNEQFF
>NA|12|NA|TRBJ2-7|TRBV27
TGTGCCAGCAGTTCCCCCCCTCACGAGCAGTACTTC
CASSSPPHEQYF
>NA|15|NA|TRBJ2-7|TRBV21-1
TGTGCCAGCAGCCGAGACGGGACAGATAACTACGAGCAGTACTTC
CASSRDGTDNYEQYF
>TRBD1|14|NA|TRBJ2-7|TRBV15
TGTGCCACCAGCACCCGGACAGGGACCTACGAGCAGTACTTC
CATSTRTGTYEQYF
>NA|14|few|TRBJ1-2|TRBV7-8
TGTGCCAGCAGCTTAAGGGAGGGCGACTATGGCTACACCTTC
CASSLREGDYGYTF
>TRBD2|15|large|TRBJ2-3|TRBV19
TGTGCCAGTAGTATTGCGGGGGGCCCCTGGGATACGCAGTATTTT
CASSIAGGPWDTQYF
>NA|13|NA|TRBJ1-2|TRBV5-6
TGTGCCAGCAGCTTGGGCGGTAACTATGGCTACACCTTC
CASSLGGNYGYTF
>NA|13|NA|TRBJ1-1|TRBV28
TGTGCCAGCACCAGCTCGGGTCGGTGGATATCTTTCTTT
CASTSSGRWISFF
>TRBD1|18|NA|TRBJ1-4|TRBV28
TGTGCCAGCAGGTCTACAGGGGCGATCCTCCAGAGGCGTGAAAAACTGTTTTTT
CASRSTGAILQRREKLFF
>NA|16|NA|TRBJ2-2|TRBV28
TGTGCCAGCAGTTTATTGTCCCTCGGCGGCACCGGGGAGCTGTTTTTT
CASSLLSLGGTGELFF
>NA|15|NA|TRBJ2-1|TRBV7-8
TGTGCCAGCAGCGCCCGACACATCGCCTACAATGAGCAGTTCTTC
CASSARHIAYNEQFF
>NA|14|NA|TRBJ1-3|TRBV5-6
TGTGCCAGCGGAGGAGGGGAGCCTGGAAACACCATATATTTT
CASGGGEPGNTIYF
>NA|16|NA|TRBJ1-5|TRBV18
TGTGCCAGCTCACCATCGGCAGGGGAGGGCAATCAGCCCCAGCATTTT
CASSPSAGEGNQPQHF
>NA|15|few|TRBJ1-6|TRBV5-6
TGTGCCAGCAGGAAAGGGACGGCGTATAATTCACCCCTCCACTTT
CASRKGTAYNSPLHF
>TRBD2|16|NA|TRBJ2-1|TRBV5-4
TGTGCCAGCAGCACAGGGACTAGCGGGGGGTTAGATGAGCAGTTCTTC
CASSTGTSGGLDEQFF
>NA|12|NA|TRBJ2-7|TRBV7-2
TGTGCCAGCAGACGCCCAGAGGGGGTGCAGTACTTC
CASRRPEGVQYF
>NA|13|NA|TRBJ1-2|TRBV5-5
TGTGCCAGCAGCTTGGCGGCCTCCTATGGCTACACCTTC
CASSLAASYGYTF
>NA|13|NA|TRBJ2-1|TRBV19
TGTGCCAGTAGTCAGGTCGTGCCTGGTGAGCAGTTCTTC
CASSQVVPGEQFF
>NA|14|NA|TRBJ1-1|TRBV18
TGTGCCAGCTCACAGCAGTGGCCAAACACTGAAGCTTTCTTT
CASSQQWPNTEAFF
>NA|13|NA|TRBJ2-1|TRBV9
TGTGCCAGCAGCGCCGCTCGGACGTATGAGCAGTTCTTC
CASSAARTYEQFF
>TRBD1|13|few|TRBJ1-6|TRBV7-8
TGTGCCAGCAGTGCCGGACAGGGAATACCCCTCCACTTT
CASSAGQGIPLHF
>NA|12|NA|TRBJ1-1|TRBV19
TGTGCCAGTAGGAAGGAGAGGACTGAAGCTTTCTTT
CASRKERTEAFF
>NA|13|NA|TRBJ2-5|TRBV28
TGTGCCAGCAGTTTCCTCCTCGGGGAGACCCAGTACTTC
CASSFLLGETQYF
>NA|14|NA|TRBJ1-1|TRBV11-3
TGTGCCAGCAGCTTAGGGCAGACCTCCACTGAAGCTTTCTTT
CASSLGQTSTEAFF
>NA|15|NA|TRBJ2-3|TRBV6-6
TGTGCCAGCAGTTACTATCGGGGAAGCACAGATACGCAGTATTTT
CASSYYRGSTDTQYF
>NA|13|NA|TRBJ2-2|TRBV7-7
TGTGCCAGCAGCCCCCAGGGTGTCGGGGAGCTGTTTTTT
CASSPQGVGELFF
>TRBD2|17|once|TRBJ2-2|TRBV5-4
TGTGCCAGCAGCCCCCCCGGGAACCGGGGGGTCACCGGGGAGCTGTTTTTT
CASSPPGNRGVTGELFF
>TRBD1|15|NA|TRBJ1-2|TRBV9
TGTGCCAGCAGCTCTCAACCCACAGGGGCGAATGGCTACACCTTC
CASSSQPTGANGYTF